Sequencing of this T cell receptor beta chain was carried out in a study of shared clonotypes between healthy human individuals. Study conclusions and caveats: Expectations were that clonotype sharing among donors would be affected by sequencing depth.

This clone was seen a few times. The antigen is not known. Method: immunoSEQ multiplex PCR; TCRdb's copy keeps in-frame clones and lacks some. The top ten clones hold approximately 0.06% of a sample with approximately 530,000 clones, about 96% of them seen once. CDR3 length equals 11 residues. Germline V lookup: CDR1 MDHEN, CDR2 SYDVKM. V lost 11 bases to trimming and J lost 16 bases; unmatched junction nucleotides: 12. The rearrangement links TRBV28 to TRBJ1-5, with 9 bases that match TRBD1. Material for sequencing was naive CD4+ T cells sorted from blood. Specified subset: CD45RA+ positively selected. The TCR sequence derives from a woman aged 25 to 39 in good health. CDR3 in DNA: TGTGCCGCGACTGGGACAGGGAGAATCCATTTT. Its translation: CAATGTGRIHF.